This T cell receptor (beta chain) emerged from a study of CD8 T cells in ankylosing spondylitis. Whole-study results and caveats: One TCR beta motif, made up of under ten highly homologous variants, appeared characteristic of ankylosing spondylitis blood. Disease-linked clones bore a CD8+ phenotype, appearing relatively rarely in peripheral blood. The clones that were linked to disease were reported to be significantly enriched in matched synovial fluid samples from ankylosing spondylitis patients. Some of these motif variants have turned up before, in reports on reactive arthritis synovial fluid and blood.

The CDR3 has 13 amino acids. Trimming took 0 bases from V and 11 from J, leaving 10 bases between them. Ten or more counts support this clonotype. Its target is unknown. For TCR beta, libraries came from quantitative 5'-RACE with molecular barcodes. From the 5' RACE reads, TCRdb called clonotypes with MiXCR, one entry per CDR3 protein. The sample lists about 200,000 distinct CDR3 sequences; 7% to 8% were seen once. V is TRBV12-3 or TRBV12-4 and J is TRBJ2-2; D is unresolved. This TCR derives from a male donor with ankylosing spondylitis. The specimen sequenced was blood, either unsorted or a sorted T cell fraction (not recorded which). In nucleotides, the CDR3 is TGTGCCAGCAGTTTAGCGCGCCTTAGCGAGCTGTTTTTT. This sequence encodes CASSLARLSELFF.